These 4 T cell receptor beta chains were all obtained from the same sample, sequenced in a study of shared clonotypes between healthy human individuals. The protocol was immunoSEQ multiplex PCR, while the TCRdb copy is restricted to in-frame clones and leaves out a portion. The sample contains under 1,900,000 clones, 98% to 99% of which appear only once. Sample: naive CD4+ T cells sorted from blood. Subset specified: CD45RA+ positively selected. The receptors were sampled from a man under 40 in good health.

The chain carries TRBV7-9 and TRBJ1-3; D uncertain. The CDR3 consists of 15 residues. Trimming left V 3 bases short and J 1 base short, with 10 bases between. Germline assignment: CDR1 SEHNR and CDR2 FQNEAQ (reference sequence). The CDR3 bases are TGTGCCAGCAGCTTCCAGTCATTTTCTGGAAACACCATATATTTT. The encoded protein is CASSFQSFSGNTIYF.

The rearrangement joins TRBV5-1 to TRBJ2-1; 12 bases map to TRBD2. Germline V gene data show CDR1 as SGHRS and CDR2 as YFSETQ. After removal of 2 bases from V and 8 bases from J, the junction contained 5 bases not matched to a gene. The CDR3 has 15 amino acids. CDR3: CASSFSLAGGHEQFF. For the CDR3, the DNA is TGCGCCAGCAGCTTTTCTCTAGCGGGAGGGCATGAGCAGTTCTTC.

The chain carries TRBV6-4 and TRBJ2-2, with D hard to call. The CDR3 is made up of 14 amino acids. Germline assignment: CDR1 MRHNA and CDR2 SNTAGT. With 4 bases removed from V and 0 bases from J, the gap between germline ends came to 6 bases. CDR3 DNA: TGTGCCAGCAGTGTAGGTGCGAACACCGGGGAGCTGTTTTTT. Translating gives CASSVGANTGELFF.

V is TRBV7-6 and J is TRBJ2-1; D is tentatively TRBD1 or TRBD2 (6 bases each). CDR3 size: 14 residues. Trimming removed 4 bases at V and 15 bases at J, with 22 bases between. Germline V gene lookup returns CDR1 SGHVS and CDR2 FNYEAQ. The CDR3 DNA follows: TGTGCCAGCAGCTCATTATCGGAGGGGGGTTACCTGTTCTTC. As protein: CASSSLSEGGYLFF.